Shown below are 20 T cell receptor beta chains from a single sample sequenced in a study of blood T cell repertoires in COVID-19. Sequencing used immunoSEQ multiplex PCR; TCRdb keeps in-frame clones, though not all of them. The sample consists of 300,000 to 400,000 clones, 86% of them appearing once. Sequenced input: peripheral blood. The receptors were sampled from a woman aged 60 to 75 with COVID-19, enrolled during active disease.

The chain employs TRBV19 and TRBJ1-1; the D is unclear. Germline V gives CDR1 LNHDA, CDR2 SQIVND (reference sequence). V was cut by 10 bases and J by 6 bases, with 9 bases left in between. The CDR3 totals 10 residues. The CDR3: CATLGAEAFF. The CDR3 bases are TGTGCCACCCTCGGAGCTGAAGCTTTCTTT.

The V call is TRBV7-9, the J call TRBJ1-2; possibly TRBD1 for D (6 bases). The CDR3 length is 13 residues. CDR1 SEHNR and CDR2 FQNEAQ come from the germline V gene (reference sequence). Trimming cost V 5 bases and J 8 bases, with 15 bases left between them. The CDR3 bases are TGTGCCAGCAGCCCGACGGGGGGCCGAGGCTACACCTTC. It encodes CASSPTGGRGYTF. Drawing the rest from reference TRBV7-9 and TRBJ1-2, the complete variable domain is DTGVSQNPRHKITKRGQNVTFRCDPISEHNRLYWYRQTLGQGPEFLTYFQNEAQLEKSRLLSDRFSAERPKGSFSTLEIQRTEQGDSAMYLCASSPTGGRGYTFGSGTRLTVV.

The chain joins TRBV9 to TRBJ1-1; TRBD1 matches at 12 bases. The CDR3 is 15 amino acids. V lost 3 bases, J lost 5 bases, and 5 bases stayed unmatched. Looked up from germline, CDR1 is SGDLS and CDR2 is YYNGEE. The CDR3 DNA is TGTGCCAGCAGCGACGGGGACAGGGGGCCAACTGAAGCTTTCTTT. The encoded protein is CASSDGDRGPTEAFF.

The V gene is TRBV6-2 or TRBV6-3, the J gene TRBJ1-5; perhaps TRBD1 as D (6 bases). Germline assignment: CDR1 MNHEY and CDR2 SVGEGT. CDR3 length: 17 amino acids. V shed 2 bases and J shed 6 bases, with 20 bases lying between them. The CDR3 DNA follows: TGTGCCAGCAGTTACGATCTAGAACAGGGTCACGGTCAGCCCCAGCATTTT. Translating gives CASSYDLEQGHGQPQHF.

This chain links TRBV19 with TRBJ1-1; 8 bases are a match to TRBD1. J was trimmed by 1 base and V by 3 bases; bases with no gene match: 4. The CDR3 covers 15 residues. Germline loops: CDR1 LNHDA, CDR2 SQIVND (reference sequence). The CDR3 nucleotides read TGTGCCAGTAGTATGCAGGGGGCTAAGAACACTGAAGCTTTCTTT. Translation: CASSMQGAKNTEAFF.

This chain's CDR3 is CASSLLLSTEAFF. DNA for the CDR3: TGTGCCAGCAGCCTATTACTCTCCACTGAAGCTTTCTTT. V gene TRBV7-3 combines with J gene TRBJ1-1; D gene unclear. CDR3 length: 13 residues. Germline assignment: CDR1 SGHTA and CDR2 FQGTGA. Trimming removed 5 bases at V and 4 bases at J, with 11 bases between.

The rearrangement uses TRBV5-6 and TRBJ1-2, with no clear D. CDR3 length equals 14 residues. The germline gives CDR1 SGHDT, CDR2 YYEEEE. V shed 0 bases and J shed 0 bases, with 6 bases lying between them. The CDR3 spells CASSLVETNYGYTF. The CDR3 DNA reads as TGTGCCAGCAGCTTGGTGGAGACTAACTATGGCTACACCTTC.

The V call is TRBV4-2, the J call TRBJ1-5; tentative D call: TRBD1 (5 bases). Trimming stripped 0 bases from V and 11 bases from J, with 23 bases between. CDR1 is LGHNA and CDR2 is YNFKEQ in the germline V gene. The CDR3 runs 17 residues. In nucleotides, the CDR3 is TGTGCCAGCAGCCAAGATATGGTTGGGGCGGAGGGCAGAGCCCAGCATTTT. It codes for CASSQDMVGAEGRAQHF.

The V and J genes are TRBV9 and TRBJ2-3; TRBD2 agrees at 12 bases. The CDR3 has 17 amino acids. V was pared by 0 bases and J by 6 bases, with 8 bases of the junction left unmatched. Germline V gene lookup returns CDR1 SGDLS and CDR2 YYNGEE. CDR3 DNA: TGTGCCAGCAGCGTAGCGCAAACTAGCGGGGGGATGGATACGCAGTATTTT. Translation: CASSVAQTSGGMDTQYF.

The chain links TRBV2 to TRBJ2-2; TRBD1 aligns across 9 bases. The CDR3 length is 15 residues. J lost 5 bases, V lost 6 bases, and 7 bases had no gene match. Per the germline V gene, CDR1 is SNHLY and CDR2 is FYNNEI. This chain's CDR3 is CASSRDRGFTGELFF. The DNA of the CDR3 is TGTGCCAGCAGCCGTGACAGGGGGTTTACCGGGGAGCTGTTTTTT.

The chain is built from TRBV4-3 and TRBJ1-2; D might be TRBD1 (5 bases). V shed 2 bases and J shed 7 bases, with 11 bases lying between them. CDR1 and CDR2 (germline): LGHNA, YSLEER. This CDR3 region has 13 residues. The CDR3 DNA sequence: TGCGCCAGCAGCCAAACTCAGGGCTTTGGCTACACCTTC. The encoded protein is CASSQTQGFGYTF.

This chain joins TRBV30 and TRBJ1-1; unclear D gene. Germline values: CDR1 GTSNPN, CDR2 SVGIG (reference sequence). There are 13 residues in the CDR3. The V gene lost 5 bases and the J gene lost 9 bases, with 19 bases spanning the gap. CDR3 DNA: TGTGCCTGGCTATACGGGATCGGCCTTAAAGCTTTCTTT. Amino acid sequence: CAWLYGIGLKAFF.

V is TRBV9 and J is TRBJ2-1, with TRBD2 matching over 12 bases. V shed 4 bases and J 10 bases; nucleotides not matched to a gene: 9. The CDR3 covers 15 residues. Germline CDR1 SGDLS, CDR2 YYNGEE. CDR3 sequence (DNA): TGTGCCAGCAGCCTCCGGACTAGCGGGGTCAGCGAGCAGTTCTTC. Residues: CASSLRTSGVSEQFF.

This clone was observed a single time. Other DNA sequences in this specimen translate into the identical CDR3. The rearrangement uses TRBV20-1 and TRBJ1-3; D is unresolved. This CDR3 is built from 11 residues. V dropped 6 bases and J dropped 7 bases, with 10 bases sitting between them. The germline V gene has CDR1 DFQATT and CDR2 SNEGSKA (reference sequence). CDR3 in amino acids: CSASYGNTIYF. As DNA, the CDR3 is TGCAGTGCCTCCTACGGGAACACCATATATTTT.

This chain connects TRBV19 to TRBJ1-1; 7 nucleotides match TRBD1. Trimming took 3 bases from V and 5 from J; bases not matched to a gene: 9. This CDR3 has 15 amino acids. Per germline, CDR1 LNHDA and CDR2 SQIVND (reference sequence). CDR3 loop: CASSISQGVSTEAFF. In DNA form, the CDR3 reads TGTGCCAGTAGTATTAGTCAGGGGGTCTCTACTGAAGCTTTCTTT.

The gene calls are TRBV27 and TRBJ2-1, with TRBD2 as a possible D gene (6 bases). Germline loops: CDR1 MNHEY, CDR2 SMNVEV (reference sequence). V lost 3 bases and J 7 bases, leaving 19 bases between the germline ends. The CDR3 runs to 16 residues. This CDR3 is CASSFWFLGGKNEQFF. In nucleotides, the CDR3 is TGTGCCAGCAGTTTTTGGTTTCTCGGCGGGAAAAATGAGCAGTTCTTC.

The chain has TRBV5-1 and TRBJ2-3; 7 bases agree with TRBD1. The V segment lost 0 bases and the J segment 5 bases; nucleotides outside the gene matches: 6. This CDR3 has 15 residues. The V gene's germline CDR1 is SGHRS and CDR2 YFSETQ. CDR3 loop: CASSLDRGAVDTQYF. The CDR3 region has the DNA TGCGCCAGCAGCTTGGACAGGGGCGCAGTAGATACGCAGTATTTT.

V gene TRBV27 combines with J gene TRBJ2-1, with 8 bases matching TRBD1. CDR1 is MNHEY and CDR2 is SMNVEV in the germline V gene (reference sequence). The CDR3 consists of 14 residues. V trimming: 5 bases; J trimming: 7 bases; junction bases outside the gene matches: 7. Here the CDR3 reads CASSEQGVFNEQFF. CDR3 coding DNA: TGTGCCAGCAGTGAACAGGGGGTTTTTAATGAGCAGTTCTTC.

The chain carries TRBV12-3 or TRBV12-4 and TRBJ2-7; D gene uncertain. The CDR3 length is 12 residues. V was shortened by 6 bases and J by 5 bases, with 11 bases between the two germline ends. The CDR3 loop reads CASSLISDEQYF. The CDR3 DNA is TGTGCCAGCAGCCTAATTTCCGACGAGCAGTACTTC.

This rearrangement joins TRBV3-1 (or the pseudogene TRBV3-2) to TRBJ2-1; 7 bases match TRBD2. V lost 1 base to trimming and J lost 9 bases; unmatched junction nucleotides: 18. The length of the CDR3 is 18 residues. The germline V gene encodes CDR1 LGHDT and CDR2 YNNKEL (reference sequence). This CDR3 reads CASSQGLLRLAGVGEQFF. DNA for the CDR3: TGTGCCAGCAGCCAAGGTTTGTTGAGACTAGCTGGGGTGGGTGAGCAGTTCTTC.